These 7 T cell receptor beta chains came from one sample sequenced in a study of blood T cell repertoires in COVID-19. Repertoires were generated with immunoSEQ multiplex PCR, while TCRdb's copy carries only in-frame clones and drops some. The sample contains some 220,000 clones, around 89% of which appear only once. The sample consisted of PBMCs or T cells enriched from blood (not recorded which). The receptors were gathered from a woman aged 18-29 years in a cohort exposed to, infected with or recovered from COVID-19 (not recorded which).

The gene calls are TRBV7-9 and TRBJ1-5; TRBD1 is a possible D gene (5 bases). Trimming shortened V by 5 bases and J by 6 bases, and 14 bases separated the two germline ends. Per germline, CDR1 SEHNR and CDR2 FQNEAQ (reference sequence). There are 14 residues in the CDR3. CDR3 residues: CASSGEGFGQPQHF. DNA of the CDR3: TGTGCCAGCAGCGGGGAGGGGTTTGGTCAGCCCCAGCATTTT.

The CDR3 DNA reads as TGTGCCACCGGTCAAGCGGGAGGGAATAATGAGCAGTTCTTC. This translates into CATGQAGGNNEQFF. The chain combines TRBV19 with TRBJ2-1; 10 bases match TRBD2. The CDR3 runs 14 residues. J lost 7 bases, V lost 10 bases, and 10 bases had no gene match. From germline, CDR1 is LNHDA and CDR2 SQIVND (reference sequence).

CDR3 DNA sequence: TGTGCCAGCGGGAAGGGGTCCCAAGAGACCCAGTACTTC. It specifies CASGKGSQETQYF. V and J are TRBV6-5 and TRBJ2-5; possibly TRBD1 for D (5 bases). Between the trimmed V and J ends, which lost 8 bases and 1 base, there was a span of 11 bases. Germline loops: CDR1 MNHEY, CDR2 SVGAGI. This CDR3 spans 13 amino acids.

The chain joins TRBV6-5 to TRBJ2-7; 10 nucleotides match TRBD1. The CDR3 extends over 15 amino acids. The trim removed 0 bases at V and 8 bases at J, leaving 7 bases unmatched. From germline, CDR1 is MNHEY and CDR2 SVGAGI. CDR3 DNA sequence: TGTGCCAGCAGTTACTCGACAGGGGGCCGCAGGAAGCAGTACTTC. As protein: CASSYSTGGRRKQYF.

J is TRBJ1-2 and V is TRBV25-1; 7 nucleotides align to TRBD1. Looked up from germline, CDR1 is MGHDK and CDR2 is SYGVNS. Unmatched junction bases numbered 2, after V lost 0 bases and J lost 1 base. This CDR3 is built from 15 residues. Here the CDR3 DNA reads TGTGCCAGCAGTGAATATGACAGGGTTAACTATGGCTACACCTTC. Residues: CASSEYDRVNYGYTF.

The chain employs TRBV2 and TRBJ1-2, with D tentatively TRBD1 (6 bases). The length of the CDR3 is 15 residues. The V end was cut by 6 bases, the J end by 8 bases, with 22 bases between. Per germline, CDR1 SNHLY and CDR2 FYNNEI. In nucleotides, the CDR3 is TGTGCCAGCAGCCCCGGTCGGGGGGCGCGAGAGGGCTACACCTTC. It specifies CASSPGRGAREGYTF.

The rearrangement joins TRBV9 to TRBJ2-6, with D possibly being TRBD2 (5 bases). CDR1 is SGDLS, CDR2 YYNGEE, per germline. With 4 bases removed from V and 3 bases from J, the gap between germline ends came to 14 bases. The length of the CDR3 is 16 residues. The CDR3: CASSPPGSGGANVLTF. For the CDR3, the DNA is TGTGCCAGCAGCCCCCCGGGGTCGGGTGGGGCCAACGTCCTGACTTTC. Complete variable domain (other parts from reference TRBV9 and TRBJ2-6): DSGVTQTPKHLITATGQRVTLRCSPRSGDLSVYWYQQSLDQGLQFLIQYYNGEERAKGNILERFSAQQFPDLHSELNLSSLELGDSALYFCASSPPGSGGANVLTFGAGSRLTVL.